The present T cell receptor (beta chain) was sequenced within a study of blood T cells in healthy people across ages. CDR1 and CDR2 (germline): MNHEY, SMNVEV (reference sequence). The CDR3 contains 15 residues. The ends were cut back, 3 bases at V and 2 bases at J, with 12 bases in the middle. At least 6 million PBMCs were isolated per sample. Combining a sample-barcoded 5' primer with a J-beta primer mix, a second PCR ran for about 7 to 11 cycles. TCRdb redid the calling of the 5' RACE reads with MiXCR, one entry per CDR3 protein. The sample comprises around 780,000 distinct CDR3 sequences, more than 25% of which are singletons, and 3% rests with the top ten. These data were also filed under a second study, of T cells of mothers and their children.

The sample comprised blood. This sequence was found in a boy aged 10-17 years in good health. The chain joins TRBV27 to TRBJ2-3; D remains unclear. The CDR3 sequence: CASSFFTANTDTQYF. In nucleotides, the CDR3 is TGTGCCAGCAGTTTTTTCACGGCAAACACAGATACGCAGTATTTT.